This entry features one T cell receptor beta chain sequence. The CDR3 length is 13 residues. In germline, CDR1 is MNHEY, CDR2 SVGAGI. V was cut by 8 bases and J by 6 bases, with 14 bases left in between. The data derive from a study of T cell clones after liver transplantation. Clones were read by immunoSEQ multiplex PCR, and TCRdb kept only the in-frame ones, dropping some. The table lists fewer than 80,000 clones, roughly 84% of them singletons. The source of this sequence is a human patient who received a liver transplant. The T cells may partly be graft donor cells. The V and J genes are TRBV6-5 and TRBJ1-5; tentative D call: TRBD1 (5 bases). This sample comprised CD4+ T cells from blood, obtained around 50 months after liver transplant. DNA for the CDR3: TGTGCCAGCGGAGGGGAGGCGGGTCAGCCCCAGCATTTT. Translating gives CASGGEAGQPQHF.